The source of this T cell receptor beta chain is a study of shared clonotypes between healthy human individuals. Across the whole study: The study used three CD4 naive, three CD4 memory, two CD8 naive and one CD8 memory plate per donor.

In the authors' methods: Filtering differed for immunoSEQ, which gave only junction sequences without quality scores. Measured with immunoSEQ multiplex PCR; TCRdb has only the in-frame clones, and not every one. The V and J calls and clone size are taken from that table; D and trimming were inferred from the DNA. The sample lists about 1.9 million clones; approximately 92% were seen once. Notes on the study in general: Sorted-subset sequencing was shown by rarefaction to be incomplete despite large depth.

The naive CD8 subset, CD45RO-negative cells positively selected for CCR7, excluded terminally differentiated effector memory CD45RA+ cells. Every donor, a Caucasian adult, lived in Nashville, Tennessee. As to this clone: Its antigen remains unknown.

Sequenced input: naive CD8+ T cells from PBMCs. The origin of this receptor is a man in his late teens or twenties in good health. Some clones in this sample may be carry-over from other donors' samples.

This CDR3 reads CASSLAVDPEAFF. CDR3 in DNA: TGTGCCAGCAGCTTAGCCGTAGACCCTGAAGCTTTCTTT. V is TRBV7-9 and J is TRBJ1-1; no definite D call. Germline V lookup: CDR1 SEHNR, CDR2 FQNEAQ (reference sequence). V was trimmed by 0 bases and J by 6 bases, leaving 8 bases between them. The CDR3 has 13 residues.